A single sample is the source of the 22 T cell receptor beta chains below, sequenced in a study of human T cells and chemical hapten exposure. Specified time point: pre-sensitization, week 0. The treatment here: therapeutic diphenylcyclopropenone sensitization with weekly scalp DPC. MiXCR was run by TCRdb on the RACE reads, yielding one entry per CDR3 protein. In the table there are 60,000 to 80,000 distinct CDR3 sequences, approximately 6.7% of which are singletons. Here the sequenced sample was whole blood, taken in connection with sensitization to the hapten diphenylcyclopropenone (DPC). The receptors originated from a woman aged 30 to 39 with alopecia areata. Some clones in this sample may be carry-over from other donors' samples.

At least ten counts were recorded for this clonotype. The CDR3: CASSPILRETQYF. In nucleotides, the CDR3 is TGTGCCAGCAGCCCGATACTAAGAGAGACCCAGTACTTC. The V gene is TRBV5-6, the J gene TRBJ2-5; D unresolved. The CDR3 is 13 amino acids. V was clipped by 4 bases and J by 4 bases, with 11 bases between them. The V gene's germline CDR1 is SGHDT and CDR2 YYEEEE.

V and J are TRBV19 and TRBJ1-5; 9 nucleotides match TRBD1. This CDR3 has 18 residues. Germline values: CDR1 LNHDA, CDR2 SQIVND (reference sequence). Germline trimming cut 8 bases from V and 1 base from J; bases unmatched to any gene: 15. CDR3 in amino acids: CASAHRGPRGSSNQPQHF. The CDR3 DNA reads as TGTGCCAGTGCCCACAGGGGGCCACGGGGGTCCAGCAATCAGCCCCAGCATTTT.

Ten or more counts support this clonotype. The chain employs TRBV7-2 and TRBJ2-5; D is uncertain. V was trimmed by 4 bases and J by 0 bases, leaving 6 bases between them. CDR3 length: 13 residues. The germline gives CDR1 SGHTA, CDR2 FQGNSA. DNA of the CDR3: TGTGCCAGCAGCTCAGGCTACCAAGAGACCCAGTACTTC. This gives the protein CASSSGYQETQYF.

This clonotype was observed at least ten times. The gene calls are TRBV6-5 and TRBJ2-4; possible D gene TRBD2, 7 bases. V lost 6 bases and J lost 7, with 22 bases in between. CDR1 and CDR2 (germline): MNHEY, SVGAGI. The CDR3 is 16 amino acids. CDR3 DNA: TGTGCCAGCAGCCGGGGTGCGGGGGCCGGAGAGAACATTCAGTACTTC. Encoded protein: CASSRGAGAGENIQYF.

This clonotype was recorded at least ten times. The chain employs TRBV7-8 and TRBJ2-1; D remains ambiguous. The CDR3 consists of 16 residues. The germline V gene encodes CDR1 SGHVS and CDR2 FQNEAQ. The V end lost 5 bases, the J end lost 0 bases, and 14 bases lay between the germline ends. In nucleotides, the CDR3 is TGTGCCAGCAGCCAGCAGACCTCAAGCTCCTACAATGAGCAGTTCTTC. Amino acids: CASSQQTSSSYNEQFF.

This clonotype was observed many times. This rearrangement joins TRBV11-1 to TRBJ2-6; D uncertain. Per germline, CDR1 SGHAT and CDR2 FQDESV (reference sequence). V was trimmed by 3 bases and J by 2 bases, leaving 5 bases between them. This CDR3 contains 14 residues. CDR3 DNA: TGTGCCAGCAGCTTTTTCGCTGGGGCCAACGTCCTGACTTTC. Its protein is CASSFFAGANVLTF.

This clonotype has more than one count but fewer than ten. The chain links TRBV12-3 or TRBV12-4 to TRBJ1-1, with 8 bases matching TRBD1. The ends lost 6 bases at V and 6 bases at J; junction bases unmatched: 9. The CDR3 sequence is 14 residues long. The CDR3 region is CASSQDRELAEAFF. Here the CDR3 DNA reads TGTGCCAGCAGCCAGGACAGGGAGCTTGCTGAAGCTTTCTTT.

V gene TRBV12-3 or TRBV12-4 combines with J gene TRBJ2-7; D call uncertain. V shed 3 bases and J shed 0 bases, with 12 bases lying between them. CDR3 length equals 15 residues. CDR3 DNA: TGTGCCAGCAGTTTTAATACGGCAGGCTCCTACGAGCAGTACTTC. The encoded protein is CASSFNTAGSYEQYF.

This clonotype was counted many times. This chain connects TRBV11-1 to TRBJ2-7; D tentatively reads TRBD1 or TRBD2 (5 bases each). CDR3 length: 14 amino acids. Trimming took 5 bases from V and 0 from J, leaving 11 bases between them. Per germline, CDR1 SGHAT and CDR2 FQDESV (reference sequence). The CDR3, as DNA: TGTGCCAGCAGCGGGGACGGAAGCTCCTACGAGCAGTACTTC. Its translation: CASSGDGSSYEQYF. Looking up the rest from reference TRBV11-1 and TRBJ2-7 gives the full variable domain: EAEVAQSPRYKITEKSQAVAFWCDPISGHATLYWYRQILGQGPELLVQFQDESVVDDSQLPKDRFSAERLKGVDSTLKIQPAELGDSAMYLCASSGDGSSYEQYFGPGTRLTVT.

The table lists this clonotype with a few counts. J is TRBJ1-4 and V is TRBV20-1; no definite D call. CDR1 and CDR2 (germline): DFQATT, SNEGSKA (reference sequence). The CDR3 has 13 amino acids. Between the trimmed V and J ends, which lost 3 bases and 2 bases, there was a span of 7 bases. CDR3 in amino acids: CSASRLTNEKLFF. The CDR3 bases are TGCAGTGCTAGCAGGTTGACTAATGAAAAACTGTTTTTT.

This clonotype showed up just a few times. This rearrangement joins TRBV15 to TRBJ2-2, with TRBD1 matching 8 bases. CDR3 length equals 15 residues. V lost 5 bases, J lost 4 bases, and 6 bases stayed unmatched. In germline, CDR1 is LNHNV, CDR2 YYDKDF (reference sequence). CDR3: CATSLGQGGTGELFF. CDR3 nucleotide sequence: TGTGCCACCAGCCTAGGACAGGGTGGCACCGGGGAGCTGTTTTTT.

There are many counts of this clonotype. This sequence joins TRBV4-1 and TRBJ1-1, with D perhaps matching TRBD1 (6 bases). Germline-derived CDR1 and CDR2 are MGHRA and YSYEKL. Deletions cut 7 bases from V and 1 base from J, with 13 bases between. The CDR3 is 14 residues long. CDR3 protein: CASKSSRGNTEAFF. The CDR3 DNA follows: TGCGCCAGCAAGAGCAGCAGGGGGAACACTGAAGCTTTCTTT.

This clonotype was counted at least ten times. The chain carries TRBV12-3 or TRBV12-4 and TRBJ2-4; 8 bases agree with TRBD1. The CDR3 is 14 amino acids. The junction had 10 bases not matched to a gene; V was cut back by 7 bases and J by 8 bases. CDR3 bases: TGTGCCAGCAATACAGGGGGAAAGGAGGACATTCAGTACTTC. It yields the protein CASNTGGKEDIQYF.

There are many counts of this clonotype. V usage is TRBV10-3 and J usage is TRBJ1-1, with D possibly TRBD1 on 5 matching bases. Germline V lookup: CDR1 ENHRY, CDR2 SYGVKD. V dropped 7 bases and J dropped 2 bases, with 11 bases sitting between them. The CDR3 covers 13 residues. In DNA, the CDR3 is TGTGCCATCATTAGGGACGGTAACACTGAAGCTTTCTTT. This codes for CAIIRDGNTEAFF.

This clonotype has at least ten counts. The chain couples TRBV7-3 to TRBJ1-1; D possibly corresponds to TRBD1 (6 bases). CDR1 and CDR2 from the germline V gene are SGHTA and FQGTGA. CDR3 size: 13 residues. Trimming took off 5 bases at V and 2 bases at J, with 9 bases between the two ends. The chain's CDR3 is CASSGGPNTEAFF. CDR3 coding DNA: TGTGCCAGCAGCGGGGGCCCCAACACTGAAGCTTTCTTT.

The J gene is TRBJ1-3, the V gene TRBV30; tentatively, D is TRBD1 (5 bases). This CDR3 contains 15 residues. The germline V gene has CDR1 GTSNPN and CDR2 SVGIG (reference sequence). V lost 3 bases, J lost 5 bases, and 17 bases lay in between. In DNA form, the CDR3 reads TGTGCCTGGAGCGAGCCCGGACAAGGGAGAAACACCATATATTTT. Translation: CAWSEPGQGRNTIYF.

This clonotype was seen repeatedly, ten times or more. V is TRBV30 and J is TRBJ2-1; D ambiguous. V shed 3 bases and J shed 10 bases, with 7 bases lying between them. The germline CDR1 and CDR2 sequences are GTSNPN and SVGIG (reference sequence). The length of the CDR3 is 10 residues. The CDR3 DNA is TGTGCCTGGAGGGTGGCAGAGCAGTTCTTC. This gives the protein CAWRVAEQFF. Looking up the rest from reference TRBV30 and TRBJ2-1 gives the full variable domain: SQTIHQWPATLVQPVGSPLSLECTVEGTSNPNLYWYRQAAGRGLQLLFYSVGIGQISSEVPQNLSASRPQDRQFILSSKKLLLSDSGFYLCAWRVAEQFFGPGTRLTVL.

This clonotype was found many times. The V gene is TRBV29-1, the J gene TRBJ1-2, with 9 nucleotides matching TRBD1. The junction had 18 bases not matched to a gene; V was cut back by 6 bases and J by 7 bases. The CDR3 length is 16 residues. Germline CDR1 and CDR2: SQVTM and ANQGSEA. DNA for the CDR3: TGCAGCGTCTCCATAAGGTTCCGGGACAGGGCAAGTGGCTACACCTTC. Translation: CSVSIRFRDRASGYTF.

This clonotype appeared a few times. V and J are TRBV27 and TRBJ1-1, with D possibly being TRBD1 (5 bases). The ends were cut back, 0 bases at V and 5 bases at J, with 16 bases in the middle. This CDR3 comprises 16 residues. Germline CDR1 is MNHEY and CDR2 is SMNVEV (reference sequence). CDR3 DNA sequence: TGTGCCAGCAGTTTATCGGGACTGGGGGGGAGGACTGAAGCTTTCTTT. It translates to CASSLSGLGGRTEAFF.

Many counts were recorded for this clonotype. The J gene is TRBJ2-7, the V gene TRBV18; no definite D call. V lost 3 bases, J lost 2 bases, and 8 bases lay in between. The CDR3 is made up of 13 amino acids. The germline gives CDR1 KGHSH, CDR2 LQKENI. In nucleotides, the CDR3 is TGTGCCAGCTCACCCGACCAGACCTACGAGCAGTACTTC. This translates into CASSPDQTYEQYF.

This clonotype was seen more than once but under ten times. J is TRBJ1-6 and V is TRBV6-6; TRBD1 might be the D (5 bases). Germline lookup yields CDR1 MNHNY and CDR2 SVGAGI (reference sequence). Trimming pared 6 bases from V and 5 bases from J, leaving 17 bases between. This CDR3 has 16 amino acids. The chain's CDR3 is CASSNSRGIDNSPLHF. In DNA form, the CDR3 reads TGTGCCAGCAGCAACTCCCGGGGGATTGATAATTCACCCCTCCACTTT.

This clonotype was seen ten or more times. The V gene is TRBV7-2, the J gene TRBJ2-5; 12 nucleotides agree with TRBD2. V lost 5 bases and J lost 5; bases outside the gene matches: 9. The CDR3 covers 16 residues. The germline V gene encodes CDR1 SGHTA and CDR2 FQGNSA. The DNA for the CDR3 is TGTGCCAGCAGCGGCCCTAGCGGGGGGGCCCGTGAGACCCAGTACTTC. This gives the protein CASSGPSGGARETQYF.